This T cell receptor (beta chain) was recorded in a study of OX40 agonist ivuxolimab in advanced cancers. Patients were ineligible given autoimmune disease history or systemic immunosuppression. Trimming stripped 6 bases from V and 7 bases from J, with 15 bases between. This CDR3 has 13 amino acids. Per germline, CDR1 KGHSH and CDR2 LQKENI. Repertoires were generated with immunoSEQ multiplex PCR, while TCRdb's copy carries only in-frame clones and drops some. The table records over 100,000 clones, 85% to 90% of them present only once. The source material was CD4+ or CD8+ T cells sorted from blood, sampled in a trial of the OX40 agonist ivuxolimab. This receptor was obtained from an adult with an advanced solid tumor such as melanoma, head and neck, liver or kidney cancer. The genes are TRBV18 and TRBJ1-1; D perhaps matches TRBD1 (6 bases). CDR3 coding DNA: TGTGCCAGCTCTGACAGGACCAGAGTTGAAGCTTTCTTT. Residues: CASSDRTRVEAFF.